This TCR beta chain is from a study of blood T cell repertoires in COVID-19 (dated by TCRdb to 2020 to 2022). With respect to the entire study: Collaborator samples came from the United States, Italy and Spain and covered acute and convalescent phases of COVID-19. The prospective study material was composed of cDNA or gDNA derived from T cells, B-cell-depleted T cells, or PBMCs. The dataset comprised deeply sampled blood TCRbeta repertoires from subjects exposed to, actively infected with, or recovered from COVID-19. The repertoires were made available in a free public database intended to serve as a resource for research on the immune response to SARS-CoV-2. Samples came from the ongoing ImmuneRACE study (first 160 participants) plus 1,254 subjects from 6 global collaborators. Nearly every sample came with metadata listing a de-identified subject ID, COVID-19 status, age in years and sex. Where available, HLA class I and class II types were taken from metadata supplied by the sample provider and were not determined by assay-based typing.

The immunoSEQ Assay, a bias-controlled multiplex PCR, was used to amplify TCRbeta CDR3 regions from genomic DNA. The authors' pipeline ran thus. Within the assay, amplification of reference gene primers was used to estimate how many nucleated cells each sample contained. To quantify the absolute abundance of each unique TCRbeta CDR3 rearrangement, sequence reads were collapsed and filtered. Productive Simpson clonality was computed per sample as the square root of Simpson's diversity index over productive rearrangements. TCRdb obtained this table from immuneACCESS and retained in-frame rearrangements with V and J assigned. These tables miss some clones; where compared with another copy, unresolved V genes account for less than half of the shortfall, and the remainder is unexplained. The V and J calls and the clone size are those of that table, but D and trimming were determined from the DNA. This sample is represented by a few hundred thousand clones; about 90% of them were singletons. 3.5% to 4.5% of the sample comes from the top ten.

The CDR3 spans 15 residues, from the cysteine through the phenylalanine. Of all the DNA, just the CDR3 is kept, 45 bases in frame from base 1. V is pruned by 1 base and J by 3 bases, leaving 4 bases of the junction without a gene match. CDR1 and CDR2 are drawn from the germline V gene (reference sequence): LNHDA, SQIVND. Broad study findings and their caveats: The amount of clinical and demographic metadata varied by source and participant and was provided uncurated.

Participants in the prospective study were aged about 18 to 89 years, lived in some 24 United States geographic areas, and enrolled through a virtual design. In the prospective study, cohorts were assigned on the basis of participant-reported clinical history obtained from a screening survey and a study questionnaire. In the prospective study, mobile phlebotomists collected whole blood, serum and a nasopharyngeal or oropharyngeal swab from each participant. Additional blood draws and questionnaires over a 2-month period could optionally be provided by prospective study participants. Blood samples from the prospective study were shipped frozen or at room temperature prior to DNA extraction. A note on this clone: No cognate antigen has been identified for it. Within one base of it there is no much larger clone, and no base qualities were kept.

The TCR sequence derives from a woman aged 18 to 35 with acute COVID-19. The material sequenced was PBMCs or T cells enriched from blood (not recorded which). This sequence uses TRBV19 and TRBJ2-7; TRBD1 fits 9 bases in the junction. The bases are TGTGCCAGTAGTATAGCCCCGGGACAGGGCTACGAGCAGTACTTC. Its protein product is CASSIAPGQGYEQYF.